This passage covers 12 T cell receptor beta chains from one sample sequenced in a study of cytomegalovirus exposure and HLA in healthy donors. PCR was performed using 60 Vbeta and 13 Jbeta primers. TCRdb keeps only in-frame clones here, not all; method: immunoSEQ multiplex PCR. The data hold about 130,000 clones, with over 70% observed a single time. Material: PBMCs. The receptors were gathered from a woman between 35 and 50 years old in good health and CMV-seronegative.

CDR3 sequence: CAWSAATGTIWTGELFF. As DNA, the CDR3 is TGTGCCTGGAGTGCCGCGACAGGGACGATTTGGACCGGGGAGCTGTTTTTT. The V and J genes are TRBV30 and TRBJ2-2; TRBD1 matches 7 bases. The CDR3 has 17 amino acids. V lost 1 base and J lost 5; bases outside the gene matches: 13. Germline CDR1 reads GTSNPN; CDR2 reads SVGIG (reference sequence).

The J gene is TRBJ2-2, the V gene TRBV7-2, with TRBD2 identical over 7 bases. Unmatched junction bases numbered 13, after V lost 7 bases and J lost 2 bases. Germline loops: CDR1 SGHTA, CDR2 FQGNSA. The length of the CDR3 is 17 residues. The CDR3 DNA reads TGTGCCAGCACCCCACCGGGGGGAGCGGGAAACACCGGGGAGCTGTTTTTT. This gives the protein CASTPPGGAGNTGELFF.

This clone has more than one count but fewer than ten. V and J are TRBV28 and TRBJ2-5, with D maybe TRBD1 (5 bases). Germline-derived CDR1 and CDR2 are MDHEN and SYDVKM. The CDR3 has 14 residues. V lost 6 bases to trimming and J lost 2 bases, with 13 bases between them. CDR3 loop: CASSGTTEQETQYF. The CDR3 bases are TGTGCCAGCAGCGGTACGACAGAGCAAGAGACCCAGTACTTC.

The rearrangement uses TRBV2 and TRBJ2-3; 10 nucleotides agree with TRBD2. The CDR3 has 16 residues. Germline assignment: CDR1 SNHLY and CDR2 FYNNEI. V was pared by 5 bases and J by 0 bases, with 5 bases of the junction left unmatched. This CDR3 is CASSSLAGASTDTQYF. The DNA of the CDR3 is TGTGCCAGCAGTAGTCTAGCGGGGGCTAGCACAGATACGCAGTATTTT.

The chain carries TRBV6-1 and TRBJ2-5; D is possibly TRBD1 (7 bases). CDR1 is MNHNS and CDR2 is SASEGT in the germline V gene. The CDR3 has 13 residues. The V and J ends lost 8 bases and 5 bases respectively, with 15 bases between them. The CDR3 reads CASRTQGGETQYF. CDR3 DNA: TGTGCCAGCCGAACGCAGGGGGGTGAGACCCAGTACTTC.

The CDR3 loop is CASSDWAGLDEKLFF. For the CDR3, the DNA is TGTGCCAGCAGTGATTGGGCAGGGTTAGATGAAAAACTGTTTTTT. V is TRBV25-1 and J is TRBJ1-4; possibly TRBD1 for D (5 bases). The length of the CDR3 is 15 residues. The V gene's germline CDR1 is MGHDK and CDR2 SYGVNS. V lost 3 bases to trimming and J lost 6 bases, with 14 bases between them.

The rearrangement links TRBV5-5 to TRBJ2-5; TRBD2 matches at 8 bases. Unmatched junction bases numbered 13, after V lost 1 base and J lost 5 bases. This CDR3 region has 17 residues. Germline loops: CDR1 SGHKS, CDR2 YYEKEE (reference sequence). CDR3 nucleotide sequence: TGTGCCAGCAGCTTGCGGTCCTTGGCGGGGGGCTGGGAGACCCAGTACTTC. This gives the protein CASSLRSLAGGWETQYF.

CDR3 DNA: TGTGCCAGTAATCCGGGACAGGGGTTCAATGAGCAGTTCTTC. This sequence encodes CASNPGQGFNEQFF. This chain links TRBV6-5 with TRBJ2-1; 10 positions agree with TRBD1. This CDR3 region has 14 residues. With 9 bases clipped from V and 6 bases from J, the junction kept 8 bases outside the gene matches. The germline V gene encodes CDR1 MNHEY and CDR2 SVGAGI.

V gene TRBV25-1 combines with J gene TRBJ1-2; no clear D. The V gene's germline CDR1 is MGHDK and CDR2 SYGVNS. The ends were cut back, 2 bases at V and 0 bases at J, with 7 bases in the middle. This CDR3 is built from 14 residues. CDR3 nucleotides: TGTGCCAGCAGTGAAGAGGGAGCTAACTATGGCTACACCTTC. Translated: CASSEEGANYGYTF.

This clone has more than one count but fewer than ten. The rearrangement uses TRBV7-2 and TRBJ2-7, with D possibly matching TRBD1 (6 bases). Trimming left V 8 bases short and J 2 bases short, with 19 bases between. CDR3 length: 15 amino acids. Germline CDR1 is SGHTA and CDR2 is FQGNSA. The CDR3 is CASVSPQGSPYEQYF. The CDR3 DNA follows: TGTGCCAGCGTATCCCCGCAGGGGTCCCCCTACGAGCAGTACTTC.

The rearrangement joins TRBV28 to TRBJ1-1; D is uncertain. This CDR3 is built from 15 residues. Germline V lookup: CDR1 MDHEN, CDR2 SYDVKM. The V end lost 4 bases, the J end lost 5 bases, and 17 bases lay between the germline ends. CDR3 loop: CASSSGEEGWTEAFF. CDR3 bases: TGTGCCAGCAGTTCGGGTGAGGAGGGATGGACTGAAGCTTTCTTT.

This clone was detected only a few times. J is TRBJ1-4 and V is TRBV10-2; D not certain. V was cut by 3 bases and J by 13 bases, with 15 bases left in between. CDR1 and CDR2 (germline): WSHSY, SAAADI. The CDR3 is 13 residues long. CDR3 region: CASSEGSFGGLFF. DNA of the CDR3: TGCGCCAGCAGTGAAGGGTCTTTTGGAGGACTGTTTTTT.